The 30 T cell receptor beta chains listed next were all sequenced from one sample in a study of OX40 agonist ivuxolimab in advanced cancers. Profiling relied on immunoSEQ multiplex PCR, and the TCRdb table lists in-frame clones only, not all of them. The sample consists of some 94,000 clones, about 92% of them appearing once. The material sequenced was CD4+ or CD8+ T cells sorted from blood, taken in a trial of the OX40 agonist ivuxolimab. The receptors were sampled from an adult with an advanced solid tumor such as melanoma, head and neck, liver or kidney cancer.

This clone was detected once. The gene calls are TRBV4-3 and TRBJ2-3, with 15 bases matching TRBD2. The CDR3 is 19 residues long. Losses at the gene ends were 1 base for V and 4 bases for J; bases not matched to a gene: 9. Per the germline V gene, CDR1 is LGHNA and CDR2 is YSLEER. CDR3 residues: CASSQVSGTSGGKADTQYF. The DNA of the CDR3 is TGCGCCAGCAGCCAAGTTTCCGGGACTAGCGGGGGGAAGGCAGATACGCAGTATTTT.

CDR3 sequence: CASSLAAGFNQPQHF. The CDR3 region has the DNA TGCGCCAGCAGTCTCGCCGCGGGTTTCAATCAGCCCCAGCATTTT. The chain carries TRBV4-1 and TRBJ1-5, with D uncertain. The CDR3 consists of 15 residues. Germline assignment: CDR1 MGHRA and CDR2 YSYEKL. Between the trimmed V and J ends, which lost 6 bases and 3 bases, there was a span of 15 bases.

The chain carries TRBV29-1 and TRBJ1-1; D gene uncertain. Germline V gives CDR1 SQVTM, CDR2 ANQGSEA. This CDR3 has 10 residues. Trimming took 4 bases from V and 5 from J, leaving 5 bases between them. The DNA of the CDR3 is TGCAGCGTTGTTGGGACTGAAGCTTTCTTT. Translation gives CSVVGTEAFF.

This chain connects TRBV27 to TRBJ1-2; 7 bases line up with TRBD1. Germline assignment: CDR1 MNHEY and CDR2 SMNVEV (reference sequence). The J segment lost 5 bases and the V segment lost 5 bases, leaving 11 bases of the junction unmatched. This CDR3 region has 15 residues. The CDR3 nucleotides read TGTGCCAGCAGTCTCGTATCCGGGACAGTATATGGCTACACCTTC. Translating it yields CASSLVSGTVYGYTF.

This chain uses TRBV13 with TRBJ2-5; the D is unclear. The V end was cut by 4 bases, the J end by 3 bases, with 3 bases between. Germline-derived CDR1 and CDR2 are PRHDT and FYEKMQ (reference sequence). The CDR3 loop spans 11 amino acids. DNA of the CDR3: TGTGCCAGCAGCTCAGAAGAGACCCAGTACTTC. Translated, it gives CASSSEETQYF.

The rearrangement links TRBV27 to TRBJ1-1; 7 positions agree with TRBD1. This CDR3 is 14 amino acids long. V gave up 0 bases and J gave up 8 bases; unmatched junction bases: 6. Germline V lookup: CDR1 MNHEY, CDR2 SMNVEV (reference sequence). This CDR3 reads CASSLSPRTGEAFF. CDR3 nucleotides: TGTGCCAGCAGTTTATCGCCCCGGACAGGCGAAGCTTTCTTT.

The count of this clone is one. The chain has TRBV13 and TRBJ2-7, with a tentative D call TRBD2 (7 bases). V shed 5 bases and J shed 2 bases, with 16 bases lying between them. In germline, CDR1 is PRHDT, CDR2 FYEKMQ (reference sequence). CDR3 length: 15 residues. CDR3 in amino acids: CASSQGRGTTYEQYF. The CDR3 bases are TGTGCCAGCAGCCAAGGGAGGGGGACCACCTACGAGCAGTACTTC.

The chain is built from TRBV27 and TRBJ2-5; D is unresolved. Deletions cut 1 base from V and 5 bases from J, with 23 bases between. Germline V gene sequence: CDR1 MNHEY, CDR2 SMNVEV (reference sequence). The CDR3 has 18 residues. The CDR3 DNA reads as TGTGCCAGCAGTTTATATGCGTCTCAGCCGGTTGAGTGGGAGACCCAGTACTTC. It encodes CASSLYASQPVEWETQYF.

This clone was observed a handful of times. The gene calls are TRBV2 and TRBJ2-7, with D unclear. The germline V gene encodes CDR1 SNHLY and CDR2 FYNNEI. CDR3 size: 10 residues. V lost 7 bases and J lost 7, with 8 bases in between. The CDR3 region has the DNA TGTGCCAGCATGGGTCAAGAGCAGTACTTC. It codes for CASMGQEQYF.

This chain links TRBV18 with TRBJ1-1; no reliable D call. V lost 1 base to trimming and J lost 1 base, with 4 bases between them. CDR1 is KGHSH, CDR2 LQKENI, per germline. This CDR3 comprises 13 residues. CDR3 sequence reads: CASSPQGNTEAFF. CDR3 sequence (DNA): TGTGCCAGCTCACCACAGGGGAACACTGAAGCTTTCTTT.

The CDR3 DNA reads as TGTGCCAGCAGCATAGGGCCGTACGAGCAGTACTTC. Protein product: CASSIGPYEQYF. The chain has TRBV7-8 and TRBJ2-7; D is unresolved. The CDR3 covers 12 residues. V lost 5 bases and J lost 4, with 9 bases in between. Germline CDR1 SGHVS, CDR2 FQNEAQ.

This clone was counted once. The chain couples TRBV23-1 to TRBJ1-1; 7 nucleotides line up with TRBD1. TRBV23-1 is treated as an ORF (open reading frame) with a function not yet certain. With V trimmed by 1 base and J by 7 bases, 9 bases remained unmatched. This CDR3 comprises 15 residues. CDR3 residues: CASSQLRTGDNEAFF. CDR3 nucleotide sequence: TGCGCCAGCAGTCAATTGAGGACAGGAGATAATGAAGCTTTCTTT.

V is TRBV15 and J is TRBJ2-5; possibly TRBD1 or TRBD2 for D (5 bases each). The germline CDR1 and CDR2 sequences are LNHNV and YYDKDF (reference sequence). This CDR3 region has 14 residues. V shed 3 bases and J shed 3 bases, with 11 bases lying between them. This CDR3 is CATSRDLGEETQYF. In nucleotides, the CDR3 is TGTGCCACCAGCAGGGACTTGGGGGAAGAGACCCAGTACTTC.

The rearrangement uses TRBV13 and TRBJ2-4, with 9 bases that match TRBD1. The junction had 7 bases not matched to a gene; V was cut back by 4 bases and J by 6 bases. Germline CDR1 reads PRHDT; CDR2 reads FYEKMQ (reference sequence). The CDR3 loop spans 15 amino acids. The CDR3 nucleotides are TGTGCCAGCAGCTGGACAGGGGACGTGGGAAACATTCAGTACTTC. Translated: CASSWTGDVGNIQYF.

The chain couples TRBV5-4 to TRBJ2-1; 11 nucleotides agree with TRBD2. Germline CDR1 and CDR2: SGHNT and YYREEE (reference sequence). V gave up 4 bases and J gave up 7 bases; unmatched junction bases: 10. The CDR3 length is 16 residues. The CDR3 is CASSGLSSGRRNEQFF. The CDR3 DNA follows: TGTGCCAGCAGCGGACTATCTAGCGGGAGGAGGAATGAGCAGTTCTTC.

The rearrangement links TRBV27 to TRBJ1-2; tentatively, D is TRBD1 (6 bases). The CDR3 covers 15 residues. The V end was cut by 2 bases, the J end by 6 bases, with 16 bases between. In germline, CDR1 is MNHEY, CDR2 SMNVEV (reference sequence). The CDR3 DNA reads TGTGCCAGCAGTTTAGGGGTAGGGGGATCGGATGGCTACACCTTC. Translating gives CASSLGVGGSDGYTF.

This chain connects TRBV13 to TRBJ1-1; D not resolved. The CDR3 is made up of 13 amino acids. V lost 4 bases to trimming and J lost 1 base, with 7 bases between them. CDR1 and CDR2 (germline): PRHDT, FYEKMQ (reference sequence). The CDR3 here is CASSSDGNTEAFF. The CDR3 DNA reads TGTGCCAGCAGCTCGGACGGGAACACTGAAGCTTTCTTT.

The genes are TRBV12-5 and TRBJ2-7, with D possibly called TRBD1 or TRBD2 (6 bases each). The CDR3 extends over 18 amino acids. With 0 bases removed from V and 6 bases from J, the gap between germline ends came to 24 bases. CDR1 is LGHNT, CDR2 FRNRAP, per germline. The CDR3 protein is CASGLVPWGARNHSEQYF. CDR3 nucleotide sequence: TGTGCTAGTGGTTTGGTTCCCTGGGGGGCGCGGAATCACAGCGAGCAGTACTTC.

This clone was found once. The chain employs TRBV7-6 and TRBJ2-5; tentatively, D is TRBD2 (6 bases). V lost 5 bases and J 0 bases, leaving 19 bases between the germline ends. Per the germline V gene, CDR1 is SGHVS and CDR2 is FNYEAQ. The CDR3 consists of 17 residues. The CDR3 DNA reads TGTGCCAGCAGCCGCACCTCAAGACTAGATTACCAAGAGACCCAGTACTTC. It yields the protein CASSRTSRLDYQETQYF.

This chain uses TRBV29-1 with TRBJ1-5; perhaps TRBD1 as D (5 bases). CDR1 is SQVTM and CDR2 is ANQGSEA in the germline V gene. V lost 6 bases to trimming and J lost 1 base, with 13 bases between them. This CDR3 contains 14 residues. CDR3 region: CSVGGGMSNQPQHF. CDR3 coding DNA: TGCAGCGTGGGGGGAGGAATGAGCAATCAGCCCCAGCATTTT.

DNA of the CDR3: TGTGCCAGCAGTCCTACAGGGGGCCGGTTGAACACTGAAGCTTTCTTT. This codes for CASSPTGGRLNTEAFF. V and J are TRBV13 and TRBJ1-1; TRBD1 aligns across 9 bases. The CDR3 sequence is 16 residues long. V lost 6 bases to trimming and J lost 0 bases; unmatched junction nucleotides: 8. The germline V gene has CDR1 PRHDT and CDR2 FYEKMQ (reference sequence). Full variable domain (outside the CDR3, taken from reference TRBV13 and TRBJ1-1): AAGVIQSPRHLIKEKRETATLKCYPIPRHDTVYWYQQGPGQDPQFLISFYEKMQSDKGSIPDRFSAQQFSDYHSELNMSSLELGDSALYFCASSPTGGRLNTEAFFGQGTRLTVV.

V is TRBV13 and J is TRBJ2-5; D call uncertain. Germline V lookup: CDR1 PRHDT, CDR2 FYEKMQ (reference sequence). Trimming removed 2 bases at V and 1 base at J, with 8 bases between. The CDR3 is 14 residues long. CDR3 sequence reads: CASSLRTVQETQYF. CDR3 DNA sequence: TGTGCCAGCAGCTTAAGAACAGTCCAAGAGACCCAGTACTTC.

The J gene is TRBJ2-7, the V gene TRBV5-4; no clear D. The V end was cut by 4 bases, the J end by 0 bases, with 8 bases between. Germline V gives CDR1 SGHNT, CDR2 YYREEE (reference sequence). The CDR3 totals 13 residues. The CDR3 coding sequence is TGTGCCAGCAGCATCGACATCTCCTACGAGCAGTACTTC. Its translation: CASSIDISYEQYF.

CDR3 bases: TGCAGCGTTGGAGGGTATCGGGAGACCCAGTACTTC. Its protein product is CSVGGYRETQYF. The chain combines TRBV29-1 with TRBJ2-5, with a possible D match to TRBD2 (5 bases). V lost 4 bases and J 5 bases, leaving 11 bases between the germline ends. Germline-derived CDR1 and CDR2 are SQVTM and ANQGSEA. CDR3 length: 12 residues.

The CDR3 loop reads CASSQELSDTYNEQFF. Here the CDR3 DNA reads TGCGCCAGCAGCCAAGAGTTGTCAGACACCTACAATGAGCAGTTCTTC. This chain uses TRBV4-3 with TRBJ2-1, with unresolved D. CDR1 is LGHNA, CDR2 YSLEER, per germline. The CDR3 spans 16 residues. V was cut by 0 bases and J by 2 bases, with 11 bases left in between.

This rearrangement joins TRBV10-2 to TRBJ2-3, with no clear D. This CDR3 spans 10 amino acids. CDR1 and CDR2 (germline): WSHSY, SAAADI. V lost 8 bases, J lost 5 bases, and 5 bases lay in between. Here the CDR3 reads CASHGDTQYF. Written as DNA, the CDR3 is TGCGCCAGCCACGGAGATACGCAGTATTTT.

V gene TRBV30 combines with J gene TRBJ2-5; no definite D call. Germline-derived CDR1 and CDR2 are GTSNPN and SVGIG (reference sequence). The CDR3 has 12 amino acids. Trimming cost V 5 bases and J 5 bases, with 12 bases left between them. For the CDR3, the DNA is TGTGCCTGGGCAGGTCGCGGTGAGACCCAGTACTTC. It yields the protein CAWAGRGETQYF.

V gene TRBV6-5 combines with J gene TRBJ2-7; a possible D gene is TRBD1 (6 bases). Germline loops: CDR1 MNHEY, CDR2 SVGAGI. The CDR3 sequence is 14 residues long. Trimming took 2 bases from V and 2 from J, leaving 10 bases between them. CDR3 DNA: TGTGCCAGCAGTTACCTCGGACAGCCCTACGAGCAGTACTTC. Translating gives CASSYLGQPYEQYF.

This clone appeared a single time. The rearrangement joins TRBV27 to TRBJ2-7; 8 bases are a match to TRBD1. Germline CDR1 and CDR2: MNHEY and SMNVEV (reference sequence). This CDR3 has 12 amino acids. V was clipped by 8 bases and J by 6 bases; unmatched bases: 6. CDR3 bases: TGTGCCAGCCGCGGACAGGGTCTCGAGCAGTACTTC. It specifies CASRGQGLEQYF.

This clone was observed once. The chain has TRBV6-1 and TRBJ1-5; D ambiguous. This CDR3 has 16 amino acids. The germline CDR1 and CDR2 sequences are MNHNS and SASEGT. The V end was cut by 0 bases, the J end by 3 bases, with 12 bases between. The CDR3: CASSEAVLINNQPQHF. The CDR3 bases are TGTGCCAGCAGTGAAGCGGTCCTTATTAACAATCAGCCCCAGCATTTT.